Below, 27 T cell receptor beta chains from the same sample are listed, as sequenced in a study of shared clonotypes between healthy human individuals. Clones were sequenced by immunoSEQ multiplex PCR, and TCRdb holds only the in-frame ones, with some missing. The sample holds around 300,000 clones; 87% are singletons and the top ten take around 15%. The sequencing sample was made of memory CD8+ T cells sorted from blood. The subset was: CD45RO+ cells pooled with CCR7-negative TemRA cells. Receptors originate from a man between 18 and 29 years old in good health.

The CDR3 coding sequence is TGTGCCAGTGTGCCCCCGGACAGGGGTTCAGAGACCCAGTACTTC. It specifies CASVPPDRGSETQYF. The rearrangement links TRBV13 to TRBJ2-5, with TRBD1 matching over 9 bases. Germline V CDR1 and CDR2: PRHDT, FYEKMQ (reference sequence). J was trimmed by 4 bases and V by 9 bases; bases with no gene match: 12. The CDR3 runs 15 residues.

The V and J genes are TRBV5-6 and TRBJ1-1, with D unclear. Deletions cut 1 base from V and 4 bases from J, with 5 bases between. The CDR3 loop spans 12 amino acids. Germline V gene lookup returns CDR1 SGHDT and CDR2 YYEEEE. CDR3 DNA: TGTGCCAGCAGCTTGCAGGCCACTGAAGCTTTCTTT. Encoded protein: CASSLQATEAFF.

This clone was counted between two and nine times. The chain uses TRBV7-8 and TRBJ2-5; TRBD1 is a possible D gene (6 bases). Trimming shortened V by 5 bases and J by 5 bases, and 18 bases separated the two germline ends. The germline V gene has CDR1 SGHVS and CDR2 FQNEAQ. The length of the CDR3 is 15 residues. This CDR3 is CASSEATGDSETQYF. DNA for the CDR3: TGTGCCAGCAGCGAAGCGACAGGAGACAGTGAGACCCAGTACTTC.

This chain uses TRBV7-9 with TRBJ2-2; TRBD1 matches 8 bases. Unmatched junction bases numbered 8, after V lost 5 bases and J lost 3 bases. The CDR3 is 16 residues long. Germline V gives CDR1 SEHNR, CDR2 FQNEAQ (reference sequence). CDR3 coding DNA: TGTGCCAGCAGCACCCCAGGGGGCTTCGACACCGGGGAGCTGTTTTTT. This encodes CASSTPGGFDTGELFF.

The V and J genes are TRBV28 and TRBJ2-3, with TRBD2 identical over 11 bases. V was clipped by 10 bases and J by 6 bases; unmatched bases: 15. CDR3 length equals 16 residues. Germline-derived CDR1 and CDR2 are MDHEN and SYDVKM. In nucleotides, the CDR3 is TGTGCCATCTCTTCGCGACGCCTAGCGGGGGGCGATACGCAGTATTTT. Residues: CAISSRRLAGGDTQYF.

The chain carries TRBV7-9 and TRBJ1-3; no definite D call. V lost 5 bases to trimming and J lost 1 base, with 3 bases between them. In germline, CDR1 is SEHNR, CDR2 FQNEAQ (reference sequence). This CDR3 has 12 residues. Here the CDR3 DNA reads TGTGCCAGCAGCCCGTCTGGAAACACCATATATTTT. Its translation: CASSPSGNTIYF.

The CDR3 protein is CASRGGWGLFF. CDR3 DNA sequence: TGTGCCAGCCGCGGAGGTTGGGGGCTGTTTTTT. This chain links TRBV27 with TRBJ2-2; weak D call: TRBD2 (5 bases). CDR1 is MNHEY and CDR2 is SMNVEV in the germline V gene (reference sequence). The germline V and J ends were trimmed by 8 bases and 13 bases, with 14 bases remaining between them. This CDR3 region has 11 residues.

This clone has just a few counts. The CDR3 sequence is CASSGRDGIYEQYF. CDR3 DNA sequence: TGTGCCAGCAGTGGACGGGACGGCATCTACGAGCAGTACTTC. V gene TRBV25-1 combines with J gene TRBJ2-7, with D perhaps being TRBD1 or TRBD2 (5 bases each). Germline CDR1 MGHDK, CDR2 SYGVNS. V lost 4 bases and J 3 bases, leaving 13 bases between the germline ends. This CDR3 spans 14 amino acids.

The DNA for the CDR3 is TGTGCCAGCAGCCCGCGTGGGGGTTCCTACGAGCAGTACTTC. Encoded protein: CASSPRGGSYEQYF. The chain uses TRBV7-8 and TRBJ2-7; D could derive from TRBD1 or TRBD2 (5 bases each). V lost 5 bases, J lost 1 base, and 12 bases lay in between. CDR1 SGHVS and CDR2 FQNEAQ come from the germline V gene. This CDR3 contains 14 residues.

The rearrangement joins TRBV13 to TRBJ2-7; 8 bases fit TRBD2. CDR1 and CDR2 (germline): PRHDT, FYEKMQ (reference sequence). Germline trimming cut 1 base from V and 5 bases from J; bases unmatched to any gene: 4. The length of the CDR3 is 14 residues. CDR3 loop: CASSLAAGENEQYF. CDR3 nucleotide sequence: TGTGCCAGCAGCTTAGCAGCGGGAGAGAACGAGCAGTACTTC.

This chain links TRBV5-1 with TRBJ2-3, with D perhaps TRBD2 (6 bases). CDR3 length: 15 amino acids. V was cut by 5 bases and J by 1 base, with 14 bases left in between. Germline V CDR1 and CDR2: SGHRS, YFSETQ. Written as DNA, the CDR3 is TGCGCCAGCAGTTCTCCGGGAGAGGGCACAGATACGCAGTATTTT. Its translation is CASSSPGEGTDTQYF.

The genes are TRBV4-2 and TRBJ2-1; D might be TRBD1 (6 bases). The length of the CDR3 is 15 residues. With 0 bases removed from V and 7 bases from J, the gap between germline ends came to 13 bases. Germline values: CDR1 LGHNA, CDR2 YNFKEQ. This chain's CDR3 is CASSQDRPRGNEQFF. As DNA, the CDR3 is TGTGCCAGCAGCCAAGATCGGCCCAGGGGAAATGAGCAGTTCTTC.

As for this clone: This specimen includes other DNA sequences encoding the same CDR3. The chain joins TRBV10-3 to TRBJ1-2; D not certain. In germline, CDR1 is ENHRY, CDR2 SYGVKD. The CDR3 covers 13 residues. V lost 0 bases, J lost 4 bases, and 6 bases lay in between. The CDR3 spells CAISESTGYGYTF. DNA of the CDR3: TGTGCCATCAGTGAGTCGACCGGCTATGGCTACACCTTC.

The J gene is TRBJ1-1, the V gene TRBV25-1; D is undetermined. The V end was cut by 1 base, the J end by 2 bases, with 11 bases between. The CDR3 loop spans 15 amino acids. Per germline, CDR1 MGHDK and CDR2 SYGVNS. In DNA, the CDR3 is TGTGCCAGCAGTGAATTTGGGCAGCTAAACACTGAAGCTTTCTTT. Its protein product is CASSEFGQLNTEAFF.

This chain joins TRBV11-2 and TRBJ2-7, with 8 bases identical to TRBD1. V shed 5 bases and J 2 bases; nucleotides not matched to a gene: 8. Germline V gives CDR1 SGHAT, CDR2 FQNNGV. The CDR3 has 15 residues. CDR3 DNA: TGTGCCAGCAGCCCTGTGGACAGGGAACCCTACGAGCAGTACTTC. This codes for CASSPVDREPYEQYF.

The gene calls are TRBV2 and TRBJ2-5; TRBD2 might be the D (6 bases). The CDR3 runs to 13 residues. From germline, CDR1 is SNHLY and CDR2 FYNNEI. The V end lost 7 bases, the J end lost 1 base, and 10 bases lay between the germline ends. Written as DNA, the CDR3 is TGTGCCAGCAAGGACGGGAGCCAAGAGACCCAGTACTTC. Its protein is CASKDGSQETQYF.

V is TRBV13 and J is TRBJ2-1; 9 positions agree with TRBD2. J lost 4 bases, V lost 2 bases, and 3 bases had no gene match. The CDR3 has 15 residues. Per the germline V gene, CDR1 is PRHDT and CDR2 is FYEKMQ (reference sequence). The CDR3 bases are TGTGCCAGCAGCTTACGGCTAGCGGGATACAATGAGCAGTTCTTC. Its translation is CASSLRLAGYNEQFF.

This clone was seen more than once but under ten times. The chain is built from TRBV14 and TRBJ2-7; 7 nucleotides line up with TRBD1. The CDR3 spans 19 residues. CDR1 SGHDN and CDR2 FVKESK come from the germline V gene. The V gene end was trimmed by 0 bases and the J gene end by 2 bases; junction bases not matched to a gene: 16. This chain's CDR3 is CASSQERIDRDLRPYEQYF. The CDR3 DNA is TGTGCCAGCAGCCAAGAGAGGATCGACAGGGACCTGAGACCCTACGAGCAGTACTTC.

The chain joins TRBV13 to TRBJ2-7, with D perhaps matching TRBD2 (5 bases). CDR1 is PRHDT, CDR2 FYEKMQ, per germline (reference sequence). V lost 6 bases and J 7 bases, leaving 13 bases between the germline ends. The CDR3 sequence is 12 residues long. The CDR3 loop is CASSPDLGEQYF. The CDR3 region has the DNA TGTGCCAGCAGTCCGGACTTAGGGGAGCAGTACTTC. Variable domain in full (rest from reference TRBV13 and TRBJ2-7): AAGVIQSPRHLIKEKRETATLKCYPIPRHDTVYWYQQGPGQDPQFLISFYEKMQSDKGSIPDRFSAQQFSDYHSELNMSSLELGDSALYFCASSPDLGEQYFGPGTRLTVT.

The sample holds a few counts of this clone. The rearrangement joins TRBV7-2 to TRBJ2-1; D unclear. The CDR3 has 12 amino acids. V was pared by 5 bases and J by 6 bases, with 8 bases between. Looked up from germline, CDR1 is SGHTA and CDR2 is FQGNSA. The CDR3 region has the DNA TGTGCCAGCAGCCACTTACTCAATGAGCAGTTCTTC. Residues: CASSHLLNEQFF.

V gene TRBV7-6 combines with J gene TRBJ2-1; TRBD2 matches 9 bases. V shed 6 bases and J 6 bases; nucleotides not matched to a gene: 6. This CDR3 region has 14 residues. In germline, CDR1 is SGHVS, CDR2 FNYEAQ. CDR3 bases: TGTGCCAGCAGTTCTAGCGGGGCCCCCAATGAGCAGTTCTTC. This codes for CASSSSGAPNEQFF.

DNA for the CDR3: TGTGCCAGCAGGGCCCCCGGGGCCTCCGAGCAGTACTTC. It translates to CASRAPGASEQYF. V gene TRBV6-1 combines with J gene TRBJ2-7; either TRBD1 or TRBD2 may fit D (5 bases each). Germline V gene sequence: CDR1 MNHNS, CDR2 SASEGT. This CDR3 contains 13 residues. With 6 bases removed from V and 6 bases from J, the gap between germline ends came to 15 bases.

V gene TRBV7-2 combines with J gene TRBJ1-5; D unresolved. Germline V gene lookup returns CDR1 SGHTA and CDR2 FQGNSA. Trimming cost V 5 bases and J 5 bases, with 16 bases left between them. This CDR3 spans 15 amino acids. In DNA form, the CDR3 reads TGTGCCAGCAGCCCTCTTAAGGGTCTTTATCAGCCCCAGCATTTT. Translation gives CASSPLKGLYQPQHF.

This clone was detected only once. The rearrangement links TRBV4-3 to TRBJ1-2; 7 nucleotides line up with TRBD1. V shed 2 bases, J shed 3 bases, and the junction held 6 bases outside the gene matches. In germline, CDR1 is LGHNA, CDR2 YSLEER. This CDR3 comprises 15 residues. CDR3 loop: CASSQTGDSYYGYTF. CDR3 DNA sequence: TGCGCCAGCAGCCAAACAGGGGATTCTTACTATGGCTACACCTTC.

In its sample, this clone was seen many times. The rearrangement links TRBV7-9 to TRBJ1-1; D is unresolved. Looked up from germline, CDR1 is SEHNR and CDR2 is FQNEAQ (reference sequence). The CDR3 is 14 amino acids. Trimming removed 1 base at V and 2 bases at J, with 8 bases between. The chain's CDR3 is CASSLEGANTEAFF. Here the CDR3 DNA reads TGTGCCAGCAGCTTAGAGGGTGCTAACACTGAAGCTTTCTTT. Using reference TRBV7-9 and TRBJ1-1 for the parts outside the CDR3, the full variable domain is DTGVSQNPRHKITKRGQNVTFRCDPISEHNRLYWYRQTLGQGPEFLTYFQNEAQLEKSRLLSDRFSAERPKGSFSTLEIQRTEQGDSAMYLCASSLEGANTEAFFGQGTRLTVV.

The V gene is TRBV27, the J gene TRBJ1-6, with D unresolved. The CDR3 extends over 14 amino acids. Trimming cost V 7 bases and J 5 bases, with 12 bases left between them. The germline V gene encodes CDR1 MNHEY and CDR2 SMNVEV (reference sequence). In DNA form, the CDR3 reads TGTGCCAGCAATCTGGCAGCCGATAATTCACCCCTCCACTTT. As protein: CASNLAADNSPLHF.

The chain joins TRBV2 to TRBJ2-1, with TRBD2 matching 13 bases. Germline V gene sequence: CDR1 SNHLY, CDR2 FYNNEI. With 4 bases clipped from V and 4 bases from J, the junction kept 4 bases outside the gene matches. CDR3 length: 16 residues. The CDR3: CASSVRLAGGYNEQFF. The DNA of the CDR3 is TGTGCCAGCAGTGTGAGACTAGCGGGGGGTTACAATGAGCAGTTCTTC. Full variable domain (outside the CDR3, taken from reference TRBV2 and TRBJ2-1): EPEVTQTPSHQVTQMGQEVILRCVPISNHLYFYWYRQILGQKVEFLVSFYNNEISEKSEIFDDQFSVERPDGSNFTLKIRSTKLEDSAMYFCASSVRLAGGYNEQFFGPGTRLTVL.